What follows is one T cell receptor beta chain and its context. The data stem from a study of cytomegalovirus exposure and HLA in healthy donors. This PCR relied on a set of 60 Vbeta primers and 13 Jbeta primers. Sequencing used immunoSEQ multiplex PCR; TCRdb keeps in-frame clones, though not all of them. The sample has 110,000 to 150,000 clones; roughly 80% are singletons. Sequencing input: PBMCs. This sequence originates from a female donor in good health and CMV-seronegative.

The CDR3 DNA sequence: TGTGCCAGCACCAGACAGGGGACCAGCTCCTACGAGCAGTACTTC. This codes for CASTRQGTSSYEQYF. The rearrangement uses TRBV2 and TRBJ2-7; TRBD1 agrees at 8 bases. Trimming cost V 7 bases and J 0 bases; bases outside gene matches: 8. The germline CDR1 and CDR2 sequences are SNHLY and FYNNEI. There are 15 residues in the CDR3.